This is a list of T cell receptor beta chains from one sample in a study of human thymus T cells. The assay was immunoSEQ multiplex PCR, and TCRdb's table has in-frame clones only and misses some. The sample lists fewer than 90,000 clones; 96% were seen once. The specimen was thymus tissue. Receptors originate from a boy younger than two with a congenital heart defect but otherwise immunologically healthy. The CDR3 runs from the conserved cysteine through the conserved F or W. A D gene is named only where the DNA matches it firmly. The size field is filled for only some rows; it gives once, few, many or a size class.

j_call v_call clone_size d_call cdr3_aa cdr3_nt
TRBJ1-4 TRBV25-1 . . CASSERGTDNEKLFF TGTGCCAGCAGTGAAAGAGGAACAGACAATGAAAAACTGTTTTTT
TRBJ2-5 TRBV28 . TRBD2 CASSLSRLAGEETQYF TGTGCCAGCAGTTTAAGTCGACTAGCGGGAGAAGAGACCCAGTACTTC
TRBJ2-7 TRBV27 . TRBD1 CASSLYRGSYEQYF TGTGCCAGCAGCTTATACAGGGGCTCCTACGAGCAGTACTTC
TRBJ1-1 TRBV10-3 . . CAIGSGTVFF TGTGCCATCGGTTCAGGGACTGTTTTCTTT
TRBJ2-5 TRBV14 . TRBD1 CASSRNRDRGQETQYF TGTGCCAGCAGCCGGAACCGGGACAGGGGGCAAGAGACCCAGTACTTC
TRBJ1-1 TRBV7-2 . . CASSSHWGGGAFF TGTGCCAGCAGCTCCCATTGGGGGGGAGGAGCTTTCTTT
TRBJ2-1 TRBV5-1 . . CASSRGRSGSHNEQFF TGCGCCAGCAGCCGCGGCAGGAGCGGGTCGCACAATGAGCAGTTCTTC
TRBJ1-1 TRBV6-5 . TRBD1 CATIPRDRAVKAFF TGTGCCACCATCCCTCGGGACAGGGCGGTAAAAGCTTTCTTT
TRBJ1-2 TRBV6-1 . . CASNLDPSRYGYTF TGTGCCAGCAATTTGGACCCCAGTCGCTATGGCTACACCTTC
TRBJ2-5 TRBV6-5 . . CASSYQETQYF TGTGCCAGCAGTTACCAAGAGACCCAGTACTTC
TRBJ2-2 TRBV7-3 . . CASSFLLSGELFF TGTGCCAGCAGCTTCCTACTTAGCGGGGAGCTGTTTTTT
TRBJ1-1 TRBV7-8 once . CASSLVAGNTEAFF TGTGCCAGCAGCTTAGTGGCGGGAAACACTGAAGCTTTCTTT
TRBJ1-1 TRBV28 . . CASSFNGSARGCTEAFF TGTGCCAGCAGTTTCAACGGAAGCGCCAGGGGTTGCACTGAAGCTTTCTTT
TRBJ2-5 TRBV4-2 . TRBD1 CASSQDGDSNNQETQYF TGTGCCAGCAGCCAAGATGGGGACAGTAATAATCAAGAGACCCAGTACTTC
TRBJ1-3 TRBV5-6 . TRBD1 CASSLAGGQGSGNTIYF TGTGCCAGCAGCTTGGCCGGTGGACAGGGCTCGGGAAACACCATATATTTT
TRBJ2-7 TRBV6-6 . . CASGTPEQYF TGTGCCAGCGGGACCCCCGAGCAGTACTTC
TRBJ2-1 TRBV5-5 . . CASSATDSYNEQFF TGTGCCAGCAGCGCGACAGACTCCTACAATGAGCAGTTCTTC
TRBJ2-7 TRBV11-2 . . CASSFKAGTYEQYF TGTGCCAGCAGCTTTAAGGCAGGTACCTACGAGCAGTACTTC
TRBJ1-5 TRBV4-1 . . CASSKGDQPQHF TGCGCCAGCAGCAAGGGGGATCAGCCCCAGCATTTT
TRBJ2-1 TRBV11-1 . . CASSLVERRGYNEQFF TGTGCCAGCAGCTTAGTTGAGCGGCGCGGGTACAATGAGCAGTTCTTC
TRBJ2-7 TRBV30 . TRBD1 CAWTSLGQAYEQYF TGTGCCTGGACATCCTTGGGACAGGCCTACGAGCAGTACTTC
TRBJ2-3 TRBV30 . . CAWSVLGGNCTDTQYF TGTGCCTGGAGTGTACTGGGGGGCAATTGCACAGATACGCAGTATTTT
TRBJ1-3 TRBV7-9 . . CASLDSRYYPSGNTIYF TGTGCCAGCCTGGACAGCCGATACTATCCCTCTGGAAACACCATATATTTT
TRBJ1-2 TRBV6-5 . TRBD1 CASSRDSLYGYTF TGTGCCAGCAGCCGGGACAGCCTCTATGGCTACACCTTC
TRBJ1-5 TRBV6-5 . . CASSYSWGGNQPQHF TGTGCCAGCAGTTACTCGTGGGGGGGCAATCAGCCCCAGCATTTT
TRBJ1-1 TRBV4-2 . . CASSQRQLRTEAFF TGTGCCAGCAGCCAAAGACAGCTCCGAACTGAAGCTTTCTTT
TRBJ2-3 TRBV7-2 . . CASSLAPRLAATDTQYF TGTGCCAGCAGCTTAGCTCCGCGGCTAGCTGCGACAGATACGCAGTATTTT
TRBJ2-3 TRBV28 . . CASSLLGESTDTQYF TGTGCCAGCAGTTTACTAGGAGAGAGCACAGATACGCAGTATTTT
TRBJ2-5 TRBV28 . TRBD1 CASSLTGQHPEETQYF TGTGCCAGCAGCCTAACGGGACAGCATCCCGAGGAGACCCAGTACTTC
TRBJ2-5 TRBV5-1 . TRBD2 CASSLDGTSGFLRETQYF TGCGCCAGCAGCTTGGACGGGACTAGCGGGTTTTTGCGAGAGACCCAGTACTTC
TRBJ2-1 TRBV19 . . CASTLTGGRAGEYNEQFF TGTGCCAGTACCCTAACAGGGGGTAGGGCGGGAGAGTACAATGAGCAGTTCTTC
TRBJ1-1 TRBV7-9 . . CASSLVGDGKDDEAFF TGTGCCAGCAGCTTAGTAGGGGACGGGAAGGACGATGAAGCTTTCTTT
TRBJ2-1 TRBV27 . TRBD1 CASSRQGVSPNEQFF TGTGCCAGCAGTCGACAGGGAGTGTCCCCCAATGAGCAGTTCTTC
TRBJ2-1 TRBV23-1 . TRBD2 CASRVAGGPNEQFF TGCGCCAGCAGGGTAGCGGGAGGGCCTAATGAGCAGTTCTTC
TRBJ1-1 TRBV7-2 . TRBD1 CASSPRQGNTEAFF TGTGCCAGCAGTCCAAGACAGGGGAACACTGAAGCTTTCTTT
TRBJ1-1 TRBV2 once . CASRGLMAEAFF TGTGCCAGCAGGGGGCTGATGGCTGAAGCTTTCTTT
TRBJ2-1 TRBV28 . . CASSSTYYNEQFF TGTGCCAGCAGTTCCACATATTACAATGAGCAGTTCTTC
TRBJ2-5 TRBV5-1 . TRBD1 CASKTGTGSETQYF TGCGCCAGTAAAACCGGGACAGGGTCAGAGACCCAGTACTTC
TRBJ2-2 TRBV6-5 . . CACRGAGELFF TGTGCCTGCAGGGGGGCCGGGGAGCTGTTTTTT
TRBJ1-6 TRBV5-5 . . CASSLGRASYNSPLHF TGTGCCAGCAGCCTCGGGAGGGCCTCCTATAATTCACCCCTCCACTTT
TRBJ2-3 TRBV7-8 . . CASSCRQATDTQYF TGTGCCAGCAGCTGTCGACAGGCTACAGATACGCAGTATTTT
TRBJ2-2 TRBV9 . . CASSVVPRSNTGELFF TGTGCCAGCAGCGTAGTGCCCAGATCGAACACCGGGGAGCTGTTTTTT
TRBJ1-4 TRBV14 . . CASSPNQGGDEKLFF TGTGCCAGCAGCCCTAATCAGGGTGGGGATGAAAAACTGTTTTTT
TRBJ1-3 TRBV5-6 . TRBD1 CASNGQGPGNTIYF TGTGCCAGCAACGGACAGGGTCCCGGAAACACCATATATTTT
TRBJ2-1 TRBV30 . . CAWLSTVTSYNEQFF TGTGCCTGGTTATCTACGGTAACATCCTACAATGAGCAGTTCTTC
TRBJ2-3 TRBV5-1 . . CASSLGPSTDTQYF TGCGCCAGCAGCTTGGGGCCCTCGACAGATACGCAGTATTTT
TRBJ2-3 TRBV6-4 . . CASSGGTDTQYF TGTGCCAGCAGTGGAGGGACAGATACGCAGTATTTT